What follows is one TCR beta chain and its context. Its antigen is unknown. J gave up 6 bases and V 10 bases, and 3 bases lay outside the gene matches. CDR1 is LNHDA, CDR2 SQIVND, per germline (reference sequence). This CDR3 has 12 amino acids. For CDR3 and TCR beta VDJ profiling, genomic DNA was the template used. A single record per CDR3 protein comes from TCRdb applying MiXCR to the reads. Of some 170,000 distinct CDR3 sequences in the sample, more than 60% were seen once. CD8+CD57+ cell expansion, shown by flow cytometry, had occurred in the patients selected for sequencing. This sample stems from a study of CD8+CD57+ T cells in acquired aplastic anemia. Regarding the study as a whole: Patients showed no significant difference from controls in CD8+ Simpson's diversity.

The rearrangement uses TRBV19 and TRBJ2-7; 13 positions agree with TRBD2. The receptor comes from a human donor with aplastic anemia. The sample taken for sequencing was sorted CD4+, CD8+, or CD8+CD57+ T cells (not recorded which) from PBMCs. CDR3 coding DNA: TGTGCCACCAGACTAGCGGGGGGCGAGCAGTACTTC. Translating gives CATRLAGGEQYF.